The 7 T cell receptor beta chains presented below share a single source sample, sequenced in a study of blood T cells in healthy people across ages. It was with a sample-barcoded 5' primer and a J-beta primer mix that a second PCR of about 7 to 12 cycles was run. MiXCR, applied by TCRdb to the 5' RACE reads, yields one record per CDR3 protein. The sample records 1.5 million to 1.9 million distinct CDR3 sequences, approximately 43% being singletons. The sample was blood. These TCRs come from a woman under 30 in good health.

In regard to this clonotype: At one boundary the junction diverges from the germline segment, which might be a read error. The chain recombines TRBV20-1 with TRBJ2-1; 8 bases fit TRBD1. From germline, CDR1 is DFQATT and CDR2 SNEGSKA (reference sequence). This CDR3 contains 14 residues. CDR3 DNA sequence: TGCGGTGCTAGGCTGAACAGGGGGTCCAATGAGCAGTTCTTC. Amino acid sequence: CGARLNRGSNEQFF.

This clonotype was seen more than once but under ten times. This chain links TRBV7-2 with TRBJ1-4; D remains ambiguous. Germline V gives CDR1 SGHTA, CDR2 FQGNSA. The CDR3 has 14 residues. Trimming pared 5 bases from V and 4 bases from J, leaving 11 bases between. The CDR3 bases are TGTGCCAGCAGCCCAAGACTCAGTAATGAAAAACTGTTTTTT. Residues: CASSPRLSNEKLFF.

The rearrangement joins TRBV5-1 to TRBJ2-1; TRBD2 matches at 11 bases. Germline CDR1 and CDR2: SGHRS and YFSETQ. The V segment lost 6 bases and the J segment 13 bases; nucleotides outside the gene matches: 12. The length of the CDR3 is 14 residues. The CDR3 coding sequence is TGCGCCAGCACCCTAGCGGGAGGAGAGGAGACCCAGTTCTTC. It translates to CASTLAGGEETQFF.

This clonotype was detected a few times. The V call is TRBV7-9, the J call TRBJ1-6; D call uncertain. The CDR3 length is 13 residues. The germline gives CDR1 SEHNR, CDR2 FQNEAQ (reference sequence). Between the trimmed V and J ends, which lost 6 bases and 7 bases, there was a span of 10 bases. CDR3: CASSPSENSPLHF. The DNA of the CDR3 is TGTGCCAGCAGTCCCTCGGAGAATTCACCCCTCCACTTT.

V gene TRBV7-6 combines with J gene TRBJ1-2, with D unresolved. V was cut by 5 bases and J by 4 bases, with 8 bases left in between. From germline, CDR1 is SGHVS and CDR2 FNYEAQ. This CDR3 has 12 residues. CDR3 DNA sequence: TGTGCCAGCAGCCGTCACGTCTATGGCTACACCTTC. It is translated as CASSRHVYGYTF.

This clonotype was seen only a few times. V is TRBV6-2 or TRBV6-3 and J is TRBJ2-3, with unresolved D. The CDR3 length is 14 residues. Deletions cut 6 bases from V and 0 bases from J, with 10 bases between. Germline V lookup: CDR1 MNHEY, CDR2 SVGEGT. CDR3 protein: CASRDRKSTDTQYF. Written as DNA, the CDR3 is TGTGCCAGCAGGGACCGAAAAAGCACAGATACGCAGTATTTT.

The chain employs TRBV11-2 and TRBJ2-3; TRBD2 aligns across 8 bases. The CDR3 is 14 residues long. V shed 5 bases, J shed 4 bases, and the junction held 5 bases outside the gene matches. Germline V lookup: CDR1 SGHAT, CDR2 FQNNGV. CDR3 DNA: TGTGCCAGCAGCACCTCGACTAGCGCAGATACGCAGTATTTT. This translates into CASSTSTSADTQYF.